The T cell receptor beta chain under discussion was sequenced for a study of shared clonotypes between healthy human individuals. V dropped 2 bases and J dropped 7 bases, with 10 bases sitting between them. The CDR3 has 12 amino acids. Germline lookup yields CDR1 SGHRS and CDR2 YFSETQ. In the authors' methods: Junction-only sequences without quality scores were provided by ImmunoSEQ, so filtering was different. Clones were read by immunoSEQ multiplex PCR, and TCRdb kept only the in-frame ones, dropping some. D and trimming come from the DNA, and the V and J calls and clone size come from that table. Of around 1.4 million clones in the sample, around 98.5% were seen once.

The sequence derives from a man in his thirties or forties in good health. The chain recombines TRBV5-1 with TRBJ2-7; unclear D gene. Sample: naive CD4+ T cells sorted from blood. Sample subset: CD45RA+ positively selected. The CDR3 spells CASSLPLGEQYF. DNA of the CDR3: TGCGCCAGCAGCTTACCCTTGGGGGAGCAGTACTTC. Looking up the rest from reference TRBV5-1 and TRBJ2-7 gives the full variable domain: KAGVTQTPRYLIKTRGQQVTLSCSPISGHRSVSWYQQTPGQGLQFLFEYFSETQRNKGNFPGRFSGRQFSNSRSEMNVSTLELGDSALYLCASSLPLGEQYFGPGTRLTVT.